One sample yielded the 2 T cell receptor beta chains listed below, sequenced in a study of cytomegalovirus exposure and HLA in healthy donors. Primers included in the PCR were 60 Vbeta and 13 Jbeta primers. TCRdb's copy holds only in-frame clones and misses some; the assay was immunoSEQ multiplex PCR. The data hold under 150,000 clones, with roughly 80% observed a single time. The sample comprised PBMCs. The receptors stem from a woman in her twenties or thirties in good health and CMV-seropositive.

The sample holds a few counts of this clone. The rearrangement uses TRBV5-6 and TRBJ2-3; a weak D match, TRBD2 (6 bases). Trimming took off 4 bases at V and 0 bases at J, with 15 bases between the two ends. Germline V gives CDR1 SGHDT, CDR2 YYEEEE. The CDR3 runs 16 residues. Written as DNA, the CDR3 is TGTGCCAGCAGCCTCCAGGGACTGGCAAGCACAGATACGCAGTATTTT. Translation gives CASSLQGLASTDTQYF.

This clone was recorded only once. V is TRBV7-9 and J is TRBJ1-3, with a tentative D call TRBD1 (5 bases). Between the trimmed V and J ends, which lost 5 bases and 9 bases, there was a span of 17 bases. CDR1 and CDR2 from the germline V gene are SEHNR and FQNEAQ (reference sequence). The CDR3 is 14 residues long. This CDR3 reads CASSPQAGGSTIYF. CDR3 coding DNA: TGTGCCAGCAGCCCCCAAGCGGGGGGGAGCACCATATATTTT.